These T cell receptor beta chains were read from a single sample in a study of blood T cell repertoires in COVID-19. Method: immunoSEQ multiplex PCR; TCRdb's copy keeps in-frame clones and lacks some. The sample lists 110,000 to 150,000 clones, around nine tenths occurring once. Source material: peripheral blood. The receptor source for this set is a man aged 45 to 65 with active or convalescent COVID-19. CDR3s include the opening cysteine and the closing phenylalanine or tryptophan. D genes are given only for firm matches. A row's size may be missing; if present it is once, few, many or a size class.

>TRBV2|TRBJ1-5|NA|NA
CASKKVGGSQPQHF
TGTGCCAGCAAGAAGGTTGGGGGCAGCCAGCCCCAGCATTTT
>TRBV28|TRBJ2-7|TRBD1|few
CASSLPTGGIRPRYEQYF
TGTGCCAGCAGTCTCCCGACAGGGGGCATCCGCCCGCGCTACGAGCAGTACTTC
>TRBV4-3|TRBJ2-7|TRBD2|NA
CASSQGTSATYEQYF
TGCGCCAGCAGCCAAGGGACTAGCGCAACCTACGAGCAGTACTTC
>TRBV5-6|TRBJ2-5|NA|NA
CASSLRSGVGETQYF
TGTGCCAGCAGCTTGCGATCGGGGGTCGGAGAGACCCAGTACTTC
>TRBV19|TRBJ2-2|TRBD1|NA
CASMAGQGAGGELFF
TGTGCCAGTATGGCGGGACAGGGGGCTGGCGGGGAGCTGTTTTTT
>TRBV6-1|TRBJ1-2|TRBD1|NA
CASSESGRGVYGYTF
TGTGCCAGCAGTGAAAGTGGCAGGGGGGTCTATGGCTACACCTTC
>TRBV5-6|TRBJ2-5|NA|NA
CASSLSGQAETQYF
TGTGCCAGCAGCTTGTCAGGGCAGGCAGAGACCCAGTACTTC
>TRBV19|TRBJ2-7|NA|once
CASSRAASVYYEQYF
TGTGCCAGTAGTAGAGCGGCGTCTGTTTACTACGAGCAGTACTTC
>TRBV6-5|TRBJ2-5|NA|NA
CASSYRTVGVETQYF
TGTGCCAGCAGTTACCGGACTGTTGGGGTTGAGACCCAGTACTTC
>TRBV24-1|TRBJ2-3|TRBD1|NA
CATSDSRTGKIDTQYF
TGTGCCACCAGTGATTCCAGGACAGGGAAGATAGATACGCAGTATTTT
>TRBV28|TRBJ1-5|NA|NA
CASSLLTADNQPQHF
TGTGCCAGCAGTTTATTAACAGCGGACAATCAGCCCCAGCATTTT
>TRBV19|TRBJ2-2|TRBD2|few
CASSHPTSGRFGELFF
TGTGCCAGTAGTCACCCGACTAGCGGGAGATTCGGGGAGCTGTTTTTT